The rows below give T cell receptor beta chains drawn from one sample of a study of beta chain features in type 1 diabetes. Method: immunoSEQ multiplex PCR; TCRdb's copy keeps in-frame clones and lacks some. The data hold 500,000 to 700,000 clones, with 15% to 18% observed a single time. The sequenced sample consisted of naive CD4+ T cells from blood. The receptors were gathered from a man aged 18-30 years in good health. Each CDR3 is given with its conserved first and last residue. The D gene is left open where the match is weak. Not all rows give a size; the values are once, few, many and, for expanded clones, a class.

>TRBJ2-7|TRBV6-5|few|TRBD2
CASSYETSGTYEQYF
TGTGCCAGCAGTTACGAGACTAGCGGGACCTACGAGCAGTACTTC
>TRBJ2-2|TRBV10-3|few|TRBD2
CAISSGTSGRAGELFF
TGTGCCATCAGCTCCGGGACTAGCGGGAGGGCCGGGGAGCTGTTTTTT
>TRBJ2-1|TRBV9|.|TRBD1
CASSRRQGPYNEQFF
TGTGCCAGCAGCAGACGACAGGGACCCTACAATGAGCAGTTCTTC
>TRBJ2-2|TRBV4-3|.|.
CASSQTAGDTNTGELFF
TGCGCCAGCAGCCAAACCGCAGGAGATACGAACACCGGGGAGCTGTTTTTT
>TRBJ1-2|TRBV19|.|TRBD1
CASSPTGVRYGYTF
TGTGCCAGTAGTCCTACAGGGGTTCGATATGGCTACACCTTC
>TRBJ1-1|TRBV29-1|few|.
CSVDVGFNAEAFF
TGCAGCGTTGATGTAGGGTTCAACGCTGAAGCTTTCTTT
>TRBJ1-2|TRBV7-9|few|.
CASSREGTSYGYTF
TGTGCCAGCAGCCGCGAGGGGACATCCTATGGCTACACCTTC
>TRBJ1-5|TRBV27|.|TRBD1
CASSLSRAGGQPQHF
TGTGCCAGCAGTTTATCTAGGGCAGGGGGTCAGCCCCAGCATTTT
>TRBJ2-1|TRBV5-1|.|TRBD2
CASSFETSGYNEQFF
TGCGCCAGCAGCTTTGAAACTAGCGGATACAATGAGCAGTTCTTC
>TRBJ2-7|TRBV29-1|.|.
CSVAGTRGLLYEQYF
TGCAGCGTGGCCGGGACAAGAGGACTTCTCTACGAGCAGTACTTC